This paragraph covers one T cell receptor beta chain sequence. The specificity of this receptor is unknown. Base qualities are not recorded, but no much larger clone differs from it by a single base. The data were obtained in a study of OX40 agonist ivuxolimab in advanced cancers. As for the study more broadly: Ivuxolimab was a fully human IgG2 agonistic monoclonal antibody targeting the costimulatory receptor OX40 (CD134). Intravenous ivuxolimab was administered to patients every 2 weeks at six dose levels: 0.01, 0.1, 0.3, 1.5, 3 and 10 mg/kg. Three dose-escalation patients achieved partial responses, one with hepatocellular carcinoma and two with cutaneous melanoma. Among the roughly 52 dose-escalation patients, about 20 had hepatocellular carcinoma, around 15 melanoma, 9 renal cell carcinoma and 9 head and neck cancer. Peripheral TCRbeta sequencing was intended to test whether TCR sequence diversity was altered and clonal T-cell expansion was caused by ivuxolimab. The paper describes the monotherapy dose-escalation part (N of about 52 patients) of the phase I trial of ivuxolimab. In the dose-escalation cohort, 70% to 85% of patients were male, and the mean age was roughly 60 years, with a range of roughly 23 to 85. Prior anti-PD-1, anti-PD-L1 or anti-CTLA-4 therapy was permitted, and about two fifths of dose-escalation patients had received checkpoint inhibitors.

For sequencing of the TCRbeta CDR3 region, genomic DNA was extracted from the sorted cells. The immunoSEQ Assay was used to sequence the TCRbeta CDR3 regions. The clones in this table, taken by TCRdb from immuneACCESS, are in-frame only. Not every clone is retained; where verified, under half of the shortfall comes from an unresolved V gene, and the cause of the rest is unknown. The sample data list under 80,000 clones, and around nine tenths of these were observed just once. Of the sample, approximately 0.79% falls within the top ten clones. The trial excluded patients who had a history of autoimmune disease or were on systemic immunosuppression. Peripheral blood for TCR sequencing was collected from all dose cohorts at baseline, on cycle 4 day 1, and on cycle 7 day 1. The samples were taken from a phase I, first-in-human, multicenter, open-label dose-escalation trial of ivuxolimab. Adults with locally advanced or metastatic head and neck squamous cell, hepatocellular, melanoma or renal cell carcinoma were enrolled in the trial. CD4+ and CD8+ T cells were sorted separately from peripheral blood before TCR sequencing.

The research as a whole found: Low levels of normalized T-cell clonal expansion were also seen in some nonresponding patients. Which antigens the clonally expanded peripheral T cells were specific for was not determined. Clonal expansion of both CD4+ and CD8+ blood T cells was observed from baseline to week 6 at doses 0.1 to 3.0 mg/kg. In the 0.1-3.0 mg/kg groups, partial responders were among the patients with the lowest normalized peripheral clonal expansion, particularly in CD8+ T cells. After ivuxolimab, more expanded clones were found on average in CD8+ T cells than in CD4+ T cells.

According to the germline V gene, CDR1 reads MDHEN and CDR2 reads SYDVKM. From the cysteine up to the phenylalanine, the CDR3 has a length of 16 residues. Only the CDR3 region is kept as DNA, spanning 48 bases read in frame from base 1. Deletion took 4 bases off V and 4 bases off J, with a span of 16 bases between the germline ends. Sequences were derived from CD4+ or CD8+ T cells sorted from blood, sampled in a trial of the OX40 agonist ivuxolimab. This clonotype was obtained from an adult with an advanced solid tumor such as melanoma, head and neck, liver or kidney cancer. The chain joins TRBV28 to TRBJ1-4, with TRBD1 tentatively as D gene (5 bases match). The CDR3 here reads CASSSGGLRGNEKLFF. The sequenced DNA: TGTGCCAGCAGTTCCGGGGGTCTTCGGGGTAATGAAAAACTGTTTTTT. Supplemented by the reference TRBV28 and TRBJ1-4 proteins around the CDR3, the complete variable domain is DVKVTQSSRYLVKRTGEKVFLECVQDMDHENMFWYRQDPGLGLRLIYFSYDVKMKEKGDIPEGYSVSREKKERFSLILESASTNQTSMYLCASSSGGLRGNEKLFFGSGTQLSVL.